A selection of T cell receptor beta chains follows, all from one sample in a study of blood T cell repertoires in COVID-19. Clones were sequenced by immunoSEQ multiplex PCR, and TCRdb holds only the in-frame ones, with some missing. The sample holds a few hundred thousand clones, around 81% seen once. The sample was PBMCs or T cells enriched from blood (not recorded which). These receptors came from a man in his fifties who had recovered from COVID-19. The CDR3 runs from the conserved cysteine through the conserved F or W. The D gene is left open where the match is weak. Rows may omit the clone size; those that give it use once, few, many or a size class.

CDR3aa	CDR3nt	d_gene	v_gene	abundance	j_gene
CASSQNTGELFF	TGTGCCAGCAGCCAAAACACCGGGGAGCTGTTTTTT	.	TRBV9	.	TRBJ2-2
CASSWGPREQYF	TGTGCCAGCAGTTGGGGGCCTCGCGAGCAGTACTTC	.	TRBV28	.	TRBJ2-7
CASNSGYSYNEQFF	TGTGCCAGCAACAGCGGATACTCCTACAATGAGCAGTTCTTC	.	TRBV6-5	.	TRBJ2-1
CASSIYGYGYTF	TGTGCCAGTAGTATTTACGGTTATGGCTACACCTTC	.	TRBV19	.	TRBJ1-2
CASGGSTRNEKLFF	TGTGCCAGCGGAGGATCGACAAGAAATGAAAAACTGTTTTTT	.	TRBV6-5	.	TRBJ1-4
CASSLVVAGGPTDTQYF	TGCGCCAGCAGCTTGGTGGTAGCGGGAGGGCCAACAGATACGCAGTATTTT	TRBD2	TRBV5-1	.	TRBJ2-3
CASRNRAGGPQQAQYF	TGTGCCAGTAGAAACCGAGCGGGGGGCCCGCAACAAGCGCAGTATTTT	TRBD2	TRBV19	.	TRBJ2-3
CASSYWQGGGYTF	TGTGCCAGCAGTTACTGGCAGGGCGGTGGCTACACCTTC	.	TRBV6-5	.	TRBJ1-2
CASSLAGGSTGELFF	TGCGCCAGCAGCTTAGCGGGTGGAAGCACCGGGGAGCTGTTTTTT	.	TRBV5-1	.	TRBJ2-2
CASSQDGGGGASYNEQFF	TGCGCCAGCAGCCAAGATGGGGGCGGGGGGGCCTCCTACAATGAGCAGTTCTTC	TRBD2	TRBV4-1	.	TRBJ2-1
CASTKNGGTTEAFF	TGTGCCAGCACAAAAAACGGGGGGACAACTGAAGCTTTCTTT	.	TRBV6-5	.	TRBJ1-1
CASSTGAGREKLFF	TGTGCCAGCTCTACTGGAGCGGGGCGTGAAAAACTGTTTTTT	.	TRBV18	many	TRBJ1-4
CASSYRDWTNEKLFF	TGTGCCAGCAGTTACCGGGACTGGACAAATGAAAAACTGTTTTTT	.	TRBV5-7	.	TRBJ1-4
CASSFGHGEQYF	TGTGCCAGCAGCTTCGGACACGGCGAGCAGTACTTC	.	TRBV5-4	.	TRBJ2-7
CASSLGDRHSPLHF	TGTGCCAGCAGCTTGGGGGACAGGCATTCACCCCTCCACTTT	TRBD1	TRBV5-4	.	TRBJ1-6
CASSETGRAYEQYF	TGTGCCAGCAGTGAGACAGGACGAGCCTACGAGCAGTACTTC	.	TRBV27	.	TRBJ2-7
CASSLARIRDRGNYEQYF	TGTGCCAGCAGCTTAGCCCGAATCCGGGACAGGGGGAATTACGAGCAGTACTTC	TRBD1	TRBV11-2	.	TRBJ2-7
CASSSSWDSRYEQYF	TGTGCCAGCAGCTCATCCTGGGACAGTCGGTACGAGCAGTACTTC	TRBD1	TRBV11-1	.	TRBJ2-7
CASSLGGRQGAGEKLFF	TGTGCCAGCAGCTTGGGGGGAAGACAGGGCGCAGGTGAAAAACTGTTTTTT	TRBD1	TRBV5-8	.	TRBJ1-4
CASREGQGGEQYF	TGTGCCAGCAGGGAGGGACAGGGAGGCGAGCAGTACTTC	TRBD1	TRBV28	few	TRBJ2-7
CASSLRPISGAGDTQYF	TGTGCCAGCAGCCTAAGGCCTATTAGCGGGGCCGGAGATACGCAGTATTTT	TRBD2	TRBV7-2	.	TRBJ2-3
CSAGTDPNYGYTF	TGCAGCGCCGGCACAGACCCTAACTATGGCTACACCTTC	.	TRBV29-1	many	TRBJ1-2
CASSLAMAGPPYEQYF	TGCGCCAGCAGCTTGGCCATGGCGGGGCCCCCCTACGAGCAGTACTTC	.	TRBV5-1	.	TRBJ2-7
CASSLEGGRVDEKLFF	TGTGCCAGCAGCTTAGAAGGGGGCAGGGTGGATGAAAAACTGTTTTTT	TRBD1	TRBV11-2	.	TRBJ1-4
CASSLAVGLILF	TGTGCCAGCAGCTTAGCGGTGGGCCTCATCCTGTTC	.	TRBV7-8	.	TRBJ2-7
CASSWTSEYEQYF	TGTGCCAGCAGCTGGACTAGCGAATACGAGCAGTACTTC	TRBD2	TRBV7-8	.	TRBJ2-7
CASIRTGGDYGYTF	TGTGCCAGCATTCGGACAGGGGGAGACTATGGCTACACCTTC	TRBD1	TRBV5-5	.	TRBJ1-2
CATSESGLAQGEQYF	TGTGCCACCAGTGAGTCGGGACTAGCGCAAGGCGAGCAGTACTTC	TRBD2	TRBV24-1	.	TRBJ2-7
CASSSQGNTEAFF	TGTGCCAGCAGCTCACAGGGGAACACTGAAGCTTTCTTT	.	TRBV7-2	.	TRBJ1-1
CSASALSGVAYEQYF	TGCAGTGCTAGTGCCTTGTCCGGGGTAGCCTACGAGCAGTACTTC	.	TRBV20-1	.	TRBJ2-7